This TCR beta chain was captured by sequencing in a study of cytomegalovirus exposure and HLA in healthy donors (dated by TCRdb to 2016 to 2017). With regard to the full study: An earlier analysis of roughly 500 of the donors reported 276 Gb of sequence data and 100 million to 120 million unique TCR beta sequences obtained from 180 million or so T cells. An early release that covered about 600 HLA-typed donors contained approximately 300 gigabases of sequencing data and 80 million or so unique TCR sequences. Of the 398 genotyped donors, over 70% fell in the genetic ancestry cluster associated with self-reported Caucasian donors. The study was designed to test whether signatures of past pathogen exposure could be identified by cataloging public T cell receptors. The study used immunosequencing to profile the T cell repertoires of more than 650 subjects and linked those repertoires to cytomegalovirus serostatus. Along with the approximately 700-subject first cohort, a separate validation cohort of about 110 different subjects was used. To predict cytomegalovirus infection status, the study combined high-throughput TCR immunosequencing, statistical association of individual TCRs with disease status, and machine learning. A later analysis re-analyzed previously published TCR beta repertoires from several hundred donors and added high-resolution HLA genotyping to study TCR occurrence patterns. Rather than drawing on any new phenotypic data, the later analysis identified candidate immune exposures from TCR beta sequences and the way those sequences occurred across donors. An earlier analysis of several hundred of the donors applied high-throughput TCR beta sequencing to assess whether each TCR beta V gene segment acted as functional or pseudogenic. Donor age, sex, ethnicity and CMV serostatus were compiled together with the repertoire data. A later genetic analysis used genome-wide SNP genotypes for about 60% of the roughly 700 donors, treating that subset as a discovery cohort. All discovery cohort repertoires had been generated using a single sequencing platform. HLA typing covered class I and class II loci at four-digit resolution. The number of donors typed differed by locus, with about 629-630 for A, B, C, DRB1 and DQB1, around 500 for DQA1, 600 to 610 for DPA1, and around 450 for DPB1. Because of strong linkage in the cohort, roughly five DR-DQ haplotypes were treated as single units for association and clustering. Among around 400 genotyped donors of the cohort, an average of roughly 230,000 unique TCR beta nucleotide sequences was sequenced per donor, of which about 19% were non-productive.

Results the study describes overall, beyond this receptor: In an earlier analysis of over 550 of the donors, most TCR beta V segments were observed in productive rearrangements about 87% or about 30% of the time, broadly matching IMGT annotations. Because HLA typing was unavailable for some donors at each locus, only the typed subset was used in association tests. A later analysis reported that several top co-occurrence clusters appeared linked to parvovirus B19, influenza, CMV and Epstein-Barr virus. The only immune exposure information available for the cohort was CMV serostatus. The study listed approximately 150 TCR beta chains as associated with cytomegalovirus. A later analysis associated 15,000 to 20,000 TCR beta sequences with specific HLA alleles at a false discovery rate of 0.05. The authors suggested that the approach could potentially be extended to other disease states and immunological phenotypes. In a later analysis, most CMV-associated TCR beta chains were found to appear HLA-restricted, with HLA associations seemingly driven largely by CMV exposure. Compared with the approximately 700-donor mean, donors in an Asian-associated ancestry cluster had fewer N-insertions in productive TCRs, according to a later genetic analysis. Most TCR sequences were seen in very few donors, while some public TCRs were found in many individuals. A further reported finding was that TCR beta sequences accurately predicted the HLA-A and HLA-B alleles for most subjects in the first cohort. In a later analysis, HLA-associated TCR beta chains were found to be more clonally expanded and to have lower generation probabilities than equally common non-associated chains. When HLA alleles, especially DR and DQ, strongly co-occurred, attributing TCR associations to individual alleles was difficult. The presence/absence analyses assumed that sequencing depth was roughly uniform across donors, and that assumption may not be true. A cluster of highly shared sequence variants was judged likely to represent a technical artifact of the sequencing pipeline. A few of the identified cytomegalovirus-associated TCR beta chains were confirmed in vitro to be specific for cytomegalovirus antigens. Linkage disequilibrium might explain the correlated functional status among segregating V segments, but an unknown experimental factor could not be excluded. The classifier was reported to diagnose cytomegalovirus status with high specificity and sensitivity in both the original cohort and the validation cohort. In this cohort, only TCR beta chains were sequenced, and detectable features were limited by the absence of alpha or paired-chain data. A later genetic analysis associated a missense DCLRE1C variant with V-gene and J-gene trimming of TCR beta chains, and an independent cohort replicated the association. According to a later analysis, TCR association rates differed among HLA loci, with DRB1 alleles showing the most associated TCRs and HLA-C alleles showing the fewest. The 87-base-pair reads could not distinguish some IMGT-functional V segments, including TRBV6-2 and TRBV6-3, so those segments were excluded. The earlier analysis of some 540 of the donors excluded some 15 rarely observed V segments, including chromosome 9 orphons, because counts were too low.

Library creation used the immunoSEQ multiplex PCR assay. For the multiplex PCR, a mixture combining 60 forward primers for TCR Vbeta segments and 13 reverse primers for TCR Jbeta segments was used. The CDR3 region of rearranged TCR beta genes was amplified from genomic DNA by a multiplex PCR assay. The Illumina HiSeq System was used to sequence the amplified TCR beta libraries as 87-base-pair reads. The paper's processing steps were these. A later analysis counted 65 million to 90 million unique TCR beta chains across the 700 or so repertoires, and roughly 11 million of these chains were shared by at least two donors. Raw reads were error-corrected and collapsed into unique sequences with a nearest-neighbor algorithm that merged closely related sequences to remove PCR and sequencing errors. CDR3 sequences were aligned to IMGT reference sequences to assign V, D and J gene segments. Each retained sequence needed at least a six-nucleotide match to both a V gene segment and a J gene segment. A rearrangement counted as productive if the CDR3 had no stop codons and remained in frame with V and J, and every other rearrangement counted as non-productive. Following IMGT convention, CDR3 was defined as the stretch from the second conserved V-encoded cysteine to the conserved J-encoded phenylalanine. The earlier analysis of 550 to 650 of the donors excluded any sequence lacking an unambiguous match to a single V gene segment. In an earlier analysis of more than 500 of the donors, a V segment was called functional when productive rearrangements were above 56.7%, and segregating when the standard deviation between donors exceeded 5%. To diagnose cytomegalovirus status from the catalog of TCR beta chain sequences, a statistical classification framework was built. In a later analysis, TCR nucleotide sequences were compared against IMGT/GENE-DB human TR gene sequences so that V and J genes could be assigned. In a later analysis, CDR3 sequences and most-parsimonious VDJ recombination scenarios were assigned using the TCRdist pipeline. In a later analysis, every TCR beta chain was defined by the combination of its CDR3 amino acid sequence and its V-gene family, and reads without a unique V-gene family were dropped. A later analysis removed 550 to 700 highly shared, low-generation-probability nucleotide sequences to deal with suspected cross-contamination and a sequencing artifact. For each public chain, a later analysis derived a clonal expansion index from normalized ranks of inferred template counts within each repertoire. A later analysis computed generation probabilities with a VDJ recombination model fitted to out-of-frame rearrangements, and checked the results against IGoR. In a later analysis, TCR-TCR, TCR-HLA and TCR-CMV co-occurrence was scored with hypergeometric tests, and a repertoire-size bias correction was applied to TCR pairs. To estimate false discovery rates, a later analysis permuted the HLA or CMV assignments 20 times. In a later analysis, co-occurring TCRs were grouped using DBSCAN, with TCRdist sequence similarity added in when clustering inside HLA-allele-positive subsets. For co-occurrence clustering, repertoires with fewer than 30,000 or more than 120,000 public chains were excluded, along with a handful of repertoires with anomalous nucleotide sharing. TCRdb carries this immuneACCESS record with in-frame sequences only. Its versions omit some clonotypes, under half of them owing to an unresolved V gene in the studies checked, with the rest unexplained. V, J and clone size are taken as reported in that table, and D and trimming were inferred from the DNA itself. Counted in this sample were about 100,000 clones; roughly 70% of them appeared once. The leading ten clones occupy 4% to 5.5% of the sample.

The cohort was made up of 500 to 800 healthy bone marrow donors. At the time of sampling, all cohort members were nominally healthy, though unrecorded immune exposures were likely present. The donor was CMV seropositive and belonged to the group of some 290 seropositive cohort members. Each donor provided a peripheral blood sample, and peripheral blood mononuclear cells were used for TCR beta sequencing. Genomic DNA was extracted from the blood cell samples with the Qiagen DNeasy Blood Extraction Kit. Based on the germline V gene (reference sequence), the CDR1 and CDR2 sequences are SGHAT and FQDESV. V ends up 1 base short and J 2 bases short, with an unmatched junction base count of 10. From its cysteine to its phenylalanine, the CDR3 spans 18 amino acids. The read is trimmed to its CDR3 DNA, 54 bases read in frame from base 1. Concerning this clone: The antigen this receptor binds is unknown. Qualities for individual bases were not recorded, and no much larger clone is one base off.

In this chain, TRBV11-1 is recombined with TRBJ2-4, with 8 middle bases fitting TRBD1. The sample taken for sequencing was PBMCs. This clonotype originated in a woman under 30 in good health and CMV-seropositive. The CDR3 here reads CASSLGTGFGGTKNIQYF. DNA sequence: TGTGCCAGCAGCTTAGGGACAGGGTTTGGTGGTACCAAAAACATTCAGTACTTC.